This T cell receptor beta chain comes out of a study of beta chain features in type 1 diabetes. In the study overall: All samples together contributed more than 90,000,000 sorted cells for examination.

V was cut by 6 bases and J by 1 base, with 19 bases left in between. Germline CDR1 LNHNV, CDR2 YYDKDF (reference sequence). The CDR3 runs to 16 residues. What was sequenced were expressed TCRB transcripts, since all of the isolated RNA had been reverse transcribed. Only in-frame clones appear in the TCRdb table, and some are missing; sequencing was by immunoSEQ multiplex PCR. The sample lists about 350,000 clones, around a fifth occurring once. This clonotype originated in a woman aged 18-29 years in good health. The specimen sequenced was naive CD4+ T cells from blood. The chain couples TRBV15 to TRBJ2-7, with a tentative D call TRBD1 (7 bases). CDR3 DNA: TGTGCCACCAGTGGAGAATGGAGGGGACAGTCCTACGAGCAGTACTTC. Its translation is CATSGEWRGQSYEQYF.